This is a list of T cell receptor beta chains from one sample in a study of T cell repertoires in cytomegalovirus infection. TCRdb called the reads again in MiXCR, with one record for every CDR3 protein. Of about 260,000 distinct CDR3 sequences listed, around 13% are singletons. The source material was PBMCs. The receptors come from a human donor in good health (CMV status not recorded). Some clones in this sample may be carry-over from other donors' samples. CDR3s include the opening cysteine and the closing phenylalanine or tryptophan. The order of the fields is V gene, clone size, J gene, D gene, CDR3 DNA, CDR3 protein. The D gene is left open where the match is weak. Size tells how often a clone was seen (once, few, many) or the class of an expanded clone, and some rows leave it out.

v_gene: TRBV19
abundance: few
j_gene: TRBJ2-5
d_gene: TRBD2
CDR3nt: TGTGCCAGTAGTACCTCTCGACTAGCGAACCCAAGATACCAAGAGACCCAGTACTTC
CDR3aa: CASSTSRLANPRYQETQYF

v_gene: TRBV12-3/TRBV12-4
abundance: NA
j_gene: TRBJ2-1
d_gene: NA
CDR3nt: TGTGCCAGCAGTTTAAGGGGGGCGCTGGTCAATGAGCAGTTCTTC
CDR3aa: CASSLRGALVNEQFF

v_gene: TRBV12-3/TRBV12-4
abundance: few
j_gene: TRBJ1-1
d_gene: TRBD1
CDR3nt: TGTGCCAGCAGTCCCTCTAGGGACAGAACTGAAGCTTTCTTT
CDR3aa: CASSPSRDRTEAFF

v_gene: TRBV29-1
abundance: NA
j_gene: TRBJ1-6
d_gene: NA
CDR3nt: TGCAGCGCTACTGACAGTAGCTCCTATAATTCACCCCTCCACTTT
CDR3aa: CSATDSSSYNSPLHF

v_gene: TRBV27
abundance: few
j_gene: TRBJ1-2
d_gene: NA
CDR3nt: TGTGCCAGCAGCATCCGAGCGGGGGAAGTTTGGGGCTACACCTTC
CDR3aa: CASSIRAGEVWGYTF

v_gene: TRBV7-3
abundance: many
j_gene: TRBJ1-1
d_gene: NA
CDR3nt: TGTGCCAGCAGCTCTCCCGGGACAAGAACTGAAGCTTTCTTT
CDR3aa: CASSSPGTRTEAFF

v_gene: TRBV7-2
abundance: many
j_gene: TRBJ2-7
d_gene: TRBD2
CDR3nt: TGTGCCAGCAGCCCGGCTAGCGGGGGAACCTACGAGCAGTACTTC
CDR3aa: CASSPASGGTYEQYF

v_gene: TRBV4-1
abundance: many
j_gene: TRBJ2-1
d_gene: NA
CDR3nt: TGCGCCAGCAGCCAAAGCCGGGGACTTTACAATGAGCAGTTCTTC
CDR3aa: CASSQSRGLYNEQFF

v_gene: TRBV6-1
abundance: few
j_gene: TRBJ1-2
d_gene: NA
CDR3nt: TGTGCCAGCAGCCCTATCGCTAGGCTTTCTGGTGGCTACACCTTC
CDR3aa: CASSPIARLSGGYTF

v_gene: TRBV7-9
abundance: many
j_gene: TRBJ1-1
d_gene: NA
CDR3nt: TGTGCCAGCAGCTTTATAGGGGCAGGCGCTTTCTTT
CDR3aa: CASSFIGAGAFF

v_gene: TRBV19
abundance: few
j_gene: TRBJ2-5
d_gene: NA
CDR3nt: TGTGCCAGTAGTTCCAGAGGAGGGCGGGAGACCCAGTACTTC
CDR3aa: CASSSRGGRETQYF

v_gene: TRBV7-2
abundance: many
j_gene: TRBJ1-2
d_gene: NA
CDR3nt: TGTGCCAGCAGCTTAGCGTGGGCATCGAGAGGCTACACCTTC
CDR3aa: CASSLAWASRGYTF

v_gene: TRBV10-3
abundance: few
j_gene: TRBJ2-1
d_gene: TRBD1
CDR3nt: TGTGCCATCAGTGAAGACAGGGAAGCTAACAATGAGCAGTTCTTC
CDR3aa: CAISEDREANNEQFF

v_gene: TRBV7-9
abundance: few
j_gene: TRBJ2-1
d_gene: NA
CDR3nt: TGTGCCAGCAGCTTTGAGCTCTACAATGAGCAGTTCTTC
CDR3aa: CASSFELYNEQFF

v_gene: TRBV23-1
abundance: NA
j_gene: TRBJ1-5
d_gene: NA
CDR3nt: TGCGCCAGCAGTCAGGCACCAGCAGCGAGCGAGCCCGATCAGCCCCAGCATTTT
CDR3aa: CASSQAPAASEPDQPQHF

v_gene: TRBV7-2
abundance: many
j_gene: TRBJ1-2
d_gene: TRBD1
CDR3nt: TGTGCCAGCAGCTTATACCCAGGGGGTGGCTACACCTTC
CDR3aa: CASSLYPGGGYTF

v_gene: TRBV7-2
abundance: many
j_gene: TRBJ2-5
d_gene: NA
CDR3nt: TGTGCCAGCAGCGCTGCCCCCCGGTCCCTGGGGGAGACCCAGTACTTC
CDR3aa: CASSAAPRSLGETQYF

v_gene: TRBV6-6
abundance: few
j_gene: TRBJ2-3
d_gene: TRBD2
CDR3nt: TGTGCCAGCAGTCTAGATGGGGCTAGCGGAAACACAGATACGCAGTATTTT
CDR3aa: CASSLDGASGNTDTQYF

v_gene: TRBV7-2
abundance: few
j_gene: TRBJ2-7
d_gene: TRBD2
CDR3nt: TGTGCCAGCAGCCAGGGACTAGCGGAGTCCTACGAGCAGTACTTC
CDR3aa: CASSQGLAESYEQYF

v_gene: TRBV12-3/TRBV12-4
abundance: many
j_gene: TRBJ1-2
d_gene: NA
CDR3nt: TGTGCCAGCAGTTACAGGCCGGGTGGCTACACCTTC
CDR3aa: CASSYRPGGYTF

v_gene: TRBV7-2
abundance: many
j_gene: TRBJ1-3
d_gene: NA
CDR3nt: TGTGCCAGCAGCTTAGTCCCGACGTTCCTCTCTGGAAACACCATATATTTT
CDR3aa: CASSLVPTFLSGNTIYF

v_gene: TRBV2
abundance: NA
j_gene: TRBJ2-1
d_gene: TRBD2
CDR3nt: TGTGCCAGCACCCTGCCCCGGGGGGGTGAGCAGTTCTTC
CDR3aa: CASTLPRGGEQFF

v_gene: TRBV28
abundance: NA
j_gene: TRBJ2-7
d_gene: NA
CDR3nt: TGTGCCAGCAGTCCCCAAACCACCTACGAGCAGTACTTC
CDR3aa: CASSPQTTYEQYF

v_gene: TRBV2
abundance: few
j_gene: TRBJ2-1
d_gene: NA
CDR3nt: TGTGCCAGCAGTGGTCCCGTCGGGAATGAGCAGTTCTTC
CDR3aa: CASSGPVGNEQFF

v_gene: TRBV6-2/TRBV6-3
abundance: NA
j_gene: TRBJ2-3
d_gene: TRBD2
CDR3nt: TGTGCCAGCAGTGCCCGGGGGGGCAACACAGATACGCAGTATTTT
CDR3aa: CASSARGGNTDTQYF

v_gene: TRBV29-1
abundance: NA
j_gene: TRBJ2-2
d_gene: TRBD2
CDR3nt: TGCAGCGGCCGGGGACTAGATAACACCGGGGAGCTGTTTTTT
CDR3aa: CSGRGLDNTGELFF

v_gene: TRBV12-3/TRBV12-4
abundance: NA
j_gene: TRBJ1-5
d_gene: NA
CDR3nt: TGTGCCAGCAGGAAGCAGGGGCAACAGCCCCAGCATTTT
CDR3aa: CASRKQGQQPQHF

v_gene: TRBV6-2/TRBV6-3
abundance: many
j_gene: TRBJ2-3
d_gene: NA
CDR3nt: TGTGCCAGCAGTTACCGGGAGGAGGGGGCAACAGATACGCAGTATTTT
CDR3aa: CASSYREEGATDTQYF

v_gene: TRBV6-5
abundance: few
j_gene: TRBJ2-7
d_gene: NA
CDR3nt: TGTGCCAGCAGTTACTCCTGGACGGGCCCCTACGAGCAGTACTTC
CDR3aa: CASSYSWTGPYEQYF

v_gene: TRBV23-1
abundance: NA
j_gene: TRBJ2-2
d_gene: TRBD2
CDR3nt: TGCGCCAGCAGTCCCAGGACTAGCGGGGGGGAAGTGAACACCGGGGAGCTGTTTTTT
CDR3aa: CASSPRTSGGEVNTGELFF

v_gene: TRBV6-2/TRBV6-3
abundance: NA
j_gene: TRBJ1-1
d_gene: TRBD1
CDR3nt: TGTGCCAGCAGCAAGGGACAGATCATGAACACTGAAGCTTTCTTT
CDR3aa: CASSKGQIMNTEAFF

v_gene: TRBV29-1
abundance: many
j_gene: TRBJ2-2
d_gene: TRBD1
CDR3nt: TGCAGCGTTGAAGATCAGGGACAGGGGGTACGCGCGCTGTTTTTT
CDR3aa: CSVEDQGQGVRALFF

v_gene: TRBV6-6
abundance: few
j_gene: TRBJ2-7
d_gene: NA
CDR3nt: TGTGCCAGCAGTTACGACGGGTCGCGCTACGAGCAGTACTTC
CDR3aa: CASSYDGSRYEQYF

v_gene: TRBV7-3
abundance: many
j_gene: TRBJ1-1
d_gene: NA
CDR3nt: TGTGCCAGCAGCGATACATGGAACACTGAAGCTTTCTTT
CDR3aa: CASSDTWNTEAFF

v_gene: TRBV29-1
abundance: many
j_gene: TRBJ2-7
d_gene: NA
CDR3nt: TGCAGCGTCCAAGACCGAAGCTCCTACGAGCAGTACTTC
CDR3aa: CSVQDRSSYEQYF

v_gene: TRBV27
abundance: many
j_gene: TRBJ2-1
d_gene: TRBD2
CDR3nt: TGTGCCAGCAGTTTACTGGCTAGCGGGAGATCTGAGCAGTTCTTC
CDR3aa: CASSLLASGRSEQFF

v_gene: TRBV2
abundance: many
j_gene: TRBJ2-5
d_gene: TRBD2
CDR3nt: TGTGCCAGCAGTCCTGGAGTGGTGACTAGCGGGAGACAAGAGACCCAGTACTTC
CDR3aa: CASSPGVVTSGRQETQYF

v_gene: TRBV29-1
abundance: large
j_gene: TRBJ2-4
d_gene: NA
CDR3nt: TGCAGCTCTCTAGCCAAAAACATTCAGTACTTC
CDR3aa: CSSLAKNIQYF